A selection of T cell receptor beta chains follows, all from one sample in a study of shared T cell receptors in the human thymus. Libraries were prepared by immunoSEQ multiplex PCR; TCRdb keeps only in-frame clonotypes and omits some of them. The top ten clones hold about 0.0094% of a sample with about 660,000 clones, around 87% of them seen once. Another study also made use of these data, one on human thymus T cells.

The sequenced material came from thymocytes. The receptor set was obtained from a boy younger than two with a congenital heart defect. Both conserved end residues are part of each CDR3. The order of the fields is D gene, J gene, V gene, clone size, CDR3 DNA, CDR3 protein. D genes are given only for firm matches. Only some rows state a clone size, as once, few, many or a class for expanded clones.

d_gene: TRBD1
j_gene: TRBJ1-4
v_gene: TRBV4-2
abundance: -
CDR3nt: TGTGCCAGCAGCCATAAGAGGGGGCCCGGACAGTTTTTT
CDR3aa: CASSHKRGPGQFF

d_gene: -
j_gene: TRBJ1-1
v_gene: TRBV11-2
abundance: -
CDR3nt: TGTGCCAGCAGCTTCATGGACAGAGGGAGTCGGAACACTGAAGCTTTCTTT
CDR3aa: CASSFMDRGSRNTEAFF

d_gene: TRBD1
j_gene: TRBJ1-6
v_gene: TRBV5-8
abundance: -
CDR3nt: TGTGCCAGCGTTGCATACGGGACAGGGGGCAGATGGAGTAATTCACCCCTCCACTTT
CDR3aa: CASVAYGTGGRWSNSPLHF

d_gene: TRBD2
j_gene: TRBJ2-2
v_gene: TRBV14
abundance: -
CDR3nt: TGTGCCAGCACTAGCGGGAGCACCGGGGAGCTGTTTTTT
CDR3aa: CASTSGSTGELFF

d_gene: -
j_gene: TRBJ1-6
v_gene: TRBV18
abundance: -
CDR3nt: TGTGCCAGCTCACCCCAGGGGTTCAGTTCACCCCTCCACTTT
CDR3aa: CASSPQGFSSPLHF

d_gene: TRBD2
j_gene: TRBJ2-1
v_gene: TRBV14
abundance: -
CDR3nt: TGTGCCAGCAGCCAAGTTAAGCGGGGGGGCCTATCCTACAATGAGCAGTTCTTC
CDR3aa: CASSQVKRGGLSYNEQFF

d_gene: -
j_gene: TRBJ1-1
v_gene: TRBV2
abundance: -
CDR3nt: TGTGCCAGCCGGCGGGGGGGCCTGCAAGCTTTCTTT
CDR3aa: CASRRGGLQAFF

d_gene: TRBD2
j_gene: TRBJ2-3
v_gene: TRBV5-4
abundance: -
CDR3nt: TGTGCCAGCAGCTTAGGACTAGCGGGGGGCACAGATACGCAGTATTTT
CDR3aa: CASSLGLAGGTDTQYF

d_gene: TRBD2
j_gene: TRBJ2-7
v_gene: TRBV7-3
abundance: -
CDR3nt: TGTGCCAGCAGCCCAGCTAGCGGGGCTCTGCACGAGCAGTACTTC
CDR3aa: CASSPASGALHEQYF

d_gene: -
j_gene: TRBJ2-1
v_gene: TRBV18
abundance: once
CDR3nt: TGTGCCAGCTCACCAGCCCAGAATGTACACAATGAGCAGTTCTTC
CDR3aa: CASSPAQNVHNEQFF

d_gene: TRBD2
j_gene: TRBJ2-3
v_gene: TRBV30
abundance: once
CDR3nt: TGTGCCTGGAGTGTACAAGGACGCGCGGGAGGAGACACAGATACGCAGTATTTT
CDR3aa: CAWSVQGRAGGDTDTQYF

d_gene: -
j_gene: TRBJ2-7
v_gene: TRBV30
abundance: -
CDR3nt: TGTGCCTGGAGTGTAACCCAGTCCTACGAGCAGTACTTC
CDR3aa: CAWSVTQSYEQYF

d_gene: -
j_gene: TRBJ2-7
v_gene: TRBV2
abundance: -
CDR3nt: TGTGCCAGCAGTGAGGGGCACGAGCAGTACTTC
CDR3aa: CASSEGHEQYF

d_gene: TRBD1
j_gene: TRBJ1-6
v_gene: TRBV27
abundance: -
CDR3nt: TGTGCCAGCAGCCTTAGGGGGCTCGGTAGGGTTTCACCCCTCCACTTT
CDR3aa: CASSLRGLGRVSPLHF

d_gene: -
j_gene: TRBJ1-1
v_gene: TRBV29-1
abundance: -
CDR3nt: TGCAGCGTTGAGGGGGGGGAAGGGGTGAACACTGAAGCTTTCTTT
CDR3aa: CSVEGGEGVNTEAFF

d_gene: -
j_gene: TRBJ1-2
v_gene: TRBV5-1
abundance: -
CDR3nt: TGCGCCAGCAGCTTAGTAGGGGTTAACGGCTACACCTTC
CDR3aa: CASSLVGVNGYTF

d_gene: -
j_gene: TRBJ1-2
v_gene: TRBV6-5
abundance: -
CDR3nt: TGTGCCAGTCCGGACAGACACTATGGCTACACCTTC
CDR3aa: CASPDRHYGYTF

d_gene: TRBD1
j_gene: TRBJ2-7
v_gene: TRBV6-4
abundance: -
CDR3nt: TGTGCCAGCAGTCCCGGGACAGGGAACGAGCAGTACTTC
CDR3aa: CASSPGTGNEQYF

d_gene: -
j_gene: TRBJ1-2
v_gene: TRBV29-1
abundance: -
CDR3nt: TGCAGCGTTGAGGACACGGACTATGGCTACACCTTC
CDR3aa: CSVEDTDYGYTF

d_gene: TRBD1
j_gene: TRBJ1-2
v_gene: TRBV7-2
abundance: -
CDR3nt: TGTGCCAGCAGCCCCGAGGGGGCGGACAGGGGTCTGGATGGCTACACCTTC
CDR3aa: CASSPEGADRGLDGYTF

d_gene: -
j_gene: TRBJ2-3
v_gene: TRBV27
abundance: -
CDR3nt: TGTGCCACCAGGGCGGGAAGTGGGACAGATACGCAGTATTTT
CDR3aa: CATRAGSGTDTQYF

d_gene: -
j_gene: TRBJ2-5
v_gene: TRBV28
abundance: -
CDR3nt: TGTGCCAGCAGTTTGCCGCAGGACCAAGAGACCCAGTACTTC
CDR3aa: CASSLPQDQETQYF

d_gene: TRBD1
j_gene: TRBJ1-1
v_gene: TRBV7-2
abundance: -
CDR3nt: TGTGCCAGCAGCCCCCGACAGGGGGACACTGAAGCTTTCTTT
CDR3aa: CASSPRQGDTEAFF

d_gene: -
j_gene: TRBJ2-7
v_gene: TRBV7-9
abundance: -
CDR3nt: TGTGCCAGCAGCTTTCAGGCGGAGCAGTACTTC
CDR3aa: CASSFQAEQYF

d_gene: TRBD2
j_gene: TRBJ2-7
v_gene: TRBV5-1
abundance: -
CDR3nt: TGCGCCAGCAGCTTTACTCTAGCGGGGCTCTACGAGCAGTACTTC
CDR3aa: CASSFTLAGLYEQYF

d_gene: TRBD2
j_gene: TRBJ2-1
v_gene: TRBV28
abundance: -
CDR3nt: TGTGCCAGCAGCCCCAGGACTAGCGGGAGCAATGAGCAGTTCTTC
CDR3aa: CASSPRTSGSNEQFF

d_gene: -
j_gene: TRBJ1-6
v_gene: TRBV10-3
abundance: -
CDR3nt: TGTGCCATCACGCAGGGCGAGGATTCACCCCTCCACTTT
CDR3aa: CAITQGEDSPLHF

d_gene: TRBD1
j_gene: TRBJ2-3
v_gene: TRBV4-3
abundance: -
CDR3nt: TGCGCCAGCAGCCAATCACAACCCCCAAGACAGGGGAGGACAGATACGCAGTATTTT
CDR3aa: CASSQSQPPRQGRTDTQYF

d_gene: -
j_gene: TRBJ1-3
v_gene: TRBV9
abundance: -
CDR3nt: TGTGCCAGCAGCGTAGTTCCCCAGGGGAGCTCTGGAAACACCATATATTTT
CDR3aa: CASSVVPQGSSGNTIYF

d_gene: TRBD2
j_gene: TRBJ2-5
v_gene: TRBV2
abundance: -
CDR3nt: TGTGCCAGTTCAGAGACTAGCGGGAGGGTGGAGACCCAGTACTTC
CDR3aa: CASSETSGRVETQYF

d_gene: -
j_gene: TRBJ2-7
v_gene: TRBV28
abundance: -
CDR3nt: TGTGCCAGCAGTTCAACCTTTTCGGACAGCTACTACGAGCAGTACTTC
CDR3aa: CASSSTFSDSYYEQYF

d_gene: -
j_gene: TRBJ1-4
v_gene: TRBV19
abundance: few
CDR3nt: TGTGCCAGTAGTGGATGGGAAACAGGCCGAGATAATGAAAAACTGTTTTTT
CDR3aa: CASSGWETGRDNEKLFF

d_gene: -
j_gene: TRBJ1-1
v_gene: TRBV15
abundance: once
CDR3nt: TGTGCCACCAGCAGAGAGCTAGAAGCTGAAGCTTTCTTT
CDR3aa: CATSRELEAEAFF

d_gene: TRBD1
j_gene: TRBJ2-5
v_gene: TRBV5-1
abundance: -
CDR3nt: TGCGCCAGCAGCTGGTGGGCAGGGGGCCGACAAGAGACCCAGTACTTC
CDR3aa: CASSWWAGGRQETQYF

d_gene: -
j_gene: TRBJ1-1
v_gene: TRBV7-9
abundance: -
CDR3nt: TGTGCCAGCAGCTTAGACAGTACCCATTTGAACACTGAAGCTTTCTTT
CDR3aa: CASSLDSTHLNTEAFF

d_gene: -
j_gene: TRBJ2-1
v_gene: TRBV28
abundance: -
CDR3nt: TGTGCCAGCAGTTCAGGAGGGAAACACAATGAGCAGTTCTTC
CDR3aa: CASSSGGKHNEQFF